Below are 20 T cell receptor beta chains sequenced from a single sample in a study of blood T cells in healthy people across ages. A sample-barcoded 5' primer and a J-beta primer mix were used in a second PCR of about 6 to 12 cycles. MiXCR was run by TCRdb on the 5' RACE reads, yielding one entry per CDR3 protein. The data show about 1,500,000 distinct CDR3 sequences, approximately 28% seen once. The sequenced sample was blood. These receptors all come from a woman aged 25 to 39 in good health.

The chain couples TRBV18 to TRBJ2-1; 7 positions agree with TRBD2. With V trimmed by 1 base and J by 9 bases, 3 bases remained unmatched. CDR1 is KGHSH and CDR2 is LQKENI in the germline V gene. The CDR3 spans 13 residues. As DNA, the CDR3 is TGTGCCAGCTCACCACGGGAGGGGCGTGAGCAGTTCTTC. It yields the protein CASSPREGREQFF.

A few counts support this clonotype. The V call is TRBV7-6, the J call TRBJ2-7; D is perhaps TRBD2 (6 bases). Trimming stripped 2 bases from V and 3 bases from J, with 17 bases between. Per germline, CDR1 SGHVS and CDR2 FNYEAQ. The CDR3 has 16 residues. CDR3 sequence: CASSLSGGVGHYEQYF. The CDR3 bases are TGTGCCAGCAGCTTATCTGGAGGGGTGGGTCACTACGAGCAGTACTTC. The full variable domain, its missing parts supplied by reference TRBV7-6 and TRBJ2-7, is GAGVSQSPRYKVTKRGQDVALRCDPISGHVSLYWYRQALGQGPEFLTYFNYEAQQDKSGLPNDRFSAERPEGSISTLTIQRTEQRDSAMYRCASSLSGGVGHYEQYFGPGTRLTVT.

This clonotype was observed many times. The rearrangement joins TRBV7-2 to TRBJ2-5; TRBD2 might be the D (5 bases). Germline assignment: CDR1 SGHTA and CDR2 FQGNSA. Trimming removed 3 bases from V and 5 bases from J, with 10 bases in between. The CDR3 has 13 residues. For the CDR3, the DNA is TGTGCCAGCAGCTTCCGGGGAGTTGAGACCCAGTACTTC. Residues: CASSFRGVETQYF.

Only a few counts were recorded for this clonotype. The rearrangement joins TRBV5-1 to TRBJ2-3; a possible D gene is TRBD2 (6 bases). Germline CDR1 is SGHRS and CDR2 is YFSETQ. The ends were cut back, 0 bases at V and 6 bases at J, with 14 bases in the middle. The length of the CDR3 is 15 residues. CDR3 sequence reads: CASSLGLVGGDTQYF. The CDR3, as DNA: TGCGCCAGCAGCTTGGGACTAGTGGGCGGGGATACGCAGTATTTT.

This clonotype was seen at least ten times. CDR3 sequence: CASSPPGQTNYGYTF. CDR3 nucleotide sequence: TGTGCCAGCAGTCCGCCGGGACAAACGAACTATGGCTACACCTTC. V and J are TRBV6-6 and TRBJ1-2; possible D gene TRBD1, 6 bases. CDR3 length equals 15 residues. Between the trimmed V and J ends, which lost 5 bases and 2 bases, there was a span of 15 bases. Germline values: CDR1 MNHNY, CDR2 SVGAGI (reference sequence).

V and J are TRBV6-6 and TRBJ2-5; the D gene is possibly TRBD1 (6 bases). The end of the DNA fits TRBJ2-1 better, so the J call may be wrong. The germline V gene encodes CDR1 MNHNY and CDR2 SVGAGI (reference sequence). The CDR3 totals 15 residues. CDR3 nucleotide sequence: TGTGCCAGCAGTAACGCTGGACAGAGACAAGAGACCCAGTTCTTC. As protein: CASSNAGQRQETQFF.

The rearrangement joins TRBV4-3 to TRBJ2-3, with D uncertain. Trimming left V 0 bases short and J 8 bases short, with 15 bases between. CDR3 length: 15 amino acids. The germline gives CDR1 LGHNA, CDR2 YSLEER. In nucleotides, the CDR3 is TGCGCCAGCAGCCAAGATTGGGCAAATCAGGTTACGCAGTATTTT. It translates to CASSQDWANQVTQYF.

The table lists this clonotype with many counts. The chain couples TRBV5-1 to TRBJ2-1; D remains unclear. Germline CDR1 is SGHRS and CDR2 is YFSETQ. V was trimmed by 1 base and J by 7 bases, leaving 9 bases between them. This CDR3 region has 13 residues. The CDR3 DNA is TGCGCCAGCAGCTTGCCCGGTAGAAATGAGCAGTTCTTC. This sequence encodes CASSLPGRNEQFF.

This clonotype was observed a handful of times. This sequence joins TRBV20-1 and TRBJ2-1; TRBD1 aligns across 9 bases. Germline V lookup: CDR1 DFQATT, CDR2 SNEGSKA (reference sequence). This CDR3 spans 16 amino acids. Trimming at V came to 2 bases and at J to 4 bases, leaving 9 bases not matched to a gene. This CDR3 is CSARLTDRGTYNEQFF. The CDR3 coding sequence is TGCAGTGCTAGACTCACTGACAGGGGGACATACAATGAGCAGTTCTTC.

This clonotype was observed a few times. J is TRBJ2-7 and V is TRBV27; TRBD1 matches at 7 bases. This CDR3 contains 15 residues. Looked up from germline, CDR1 is MNHEY and CDR2 is SMNVEV (reference sequence). After removal of 5 bases from V and 1 base from J, the junction contained 8 bases not matched to a gene. This CDR3 is CASSLKSTGSYEQYF. The DNA for the CDR3 is TGTGCCAGCAGTCTAAAATCGACAGGGTCCTACGAGCAGTACTTC.

This clonotype has at least ten counts. Possible read error: a much larger clone is one base away. The gene calls are TRBV20-1 and TRBJ2-7, with 11 bases lining up with TRBD1. Germline loops: CDR1 DFQATT, CDR2 SNEGSKA (reference sequence). The CDR3 runs 14 residues. With V trimmed by 6 bases and J by 4 bases, 8 bases remained unmatched. Here the CDR3 DNA reads TGCAGTGCAGACTGGACAGGGGGCGGTTACGAGCAGTACTTC. Encoded protein: CSADWTGGGYEQYF.

This chain links TRBV7-9 with TRBJ2-5, with D perhaps given as TRBD1 or TRBD2 (6 bases each). CDR3 size: 15 residues. CDR1 is SEHNR and CDR2 is FQNEAQ in the germline V gene (reference sequence). Deletions cut 5 bases from V and 0 bases from J, with 13 bases between. This chain's CDR3 is CASSNGGRDQETQYF. For the CDR3, the DNA is TGTGCCAGCAGCAACGGGGGCAGGGACCAAGAGACCCAGTACTTC.

V usage is TRBV20-1 and J usage is TRBJ2-3, with D unclear. Germline CDR1 and CDR2: DFQATT and SNEGSKA (reference sequence). CDR3 length equals 13 residues. Trimming stripped 3 bases from V and 5 bases from J, with 12 bases between. The CDR3 DNA reads TGCAGTGCTAGCCTTGACTGGGTAGATACGCAGTATTTT. It codes for CSASLDWVDTQYF.

The gene calls are TRBV7-2 and TRBJ2-1; 9 nucleotides agree with TRBD2. The junction had 9 bases not matched to a gene; V was cut back by 5 bases and J by 7 bases. The CDR3 is 15 residues long. Germline CDR1 and CDR2: SGHTA and FQGNSA. CDR3: CASSPLRGRENEQFF. The DNA for the CDR3 is TGTGCCAGCAGCCCCCTTCGCGGGAGGGAGAATGAGCAGTTCTTC.

The chain is built from TRBV12-3 or TRBV12-4 and TRBJ1-5; TRBD1 agrees at 7 bases. The J segment lost 5 bases and the V segment lost 7 bases, leaving 5 bases of the junction unmatched. CDR3 size: 13 residues. The CDR3 sequence: CASKTGRDQPQHF. As DNA, the CDR3 is TGTGCCAGCAAGACAGGGAGAGATCAGCCCCAGCATTTT.

This clonotype was seen a single time. V is TRBV12-3 or TRBV12-4 and J is TRBJ2-1; 9 nucleotides line up with TRBD1. CDR3 length equals 14 residues. Trimming at V came to 3 bases and at J to 10 bases, leaving 7 bases not matched to a gene. CDR3 coding DNA: TGTGCCAGCAGTTTCCGGGACAGGGCCTACGAGCAGTTCTTC. Protein: CASSFRDRAYEQFF.

The chain uses TRBV7-9 and TRBJ1-2; possible D gene TRBD1, 6 bases. Trimming cost V 6 bases and J 4 bases, with 15 bases left between them. The CDR3 extends over 14 amino acids. Germline V lookup: CDR1 SEHNR, CDR2 FQNEAQ (reference sequence). The CDR3 region is CASRHMGGFYGYTF. The CDR3 DNA reads TGTGCCAGCAGACATATGGGGGGCTTCTATGGCTACACCTTC.

The sample holds one count of this clonotype. The rearrangement uses TRBV27 and TRBJ2-1; the D gene is possibly TRBD1 (6 bases). Germline V gene data show CDR1 as MNHEY and CDR2 as SMNVEV (reference sequence). V lost 6 bases and J 9 bases, leaving 18 bases between the germline ends. The CDR3 extends over 14 amino acids. The CDR3 reads CASSRTGLPGEQFF. CDR3 bases: TGTGCCAGCAGCCGTACAGGGTTACCGGGTGAGCAGTTCTTC.

This clonotype has at least ten counts. This chain connects TRBV12-3 or TRBV12-4 to TRBJ2-1; 11 bases are shared with TRBD2. The CDR3 runs to 15 residues. V trimming: 3 bases; J trimming: 4 bases; junction bases outside the gene matches: 2. DNA of the CDR3: TGTGCCAGCAGTTTTGGGACTAGCGGTTACAATGAGCAGTTCTTC. Amino acid sequence: CASSFGTSGYNEQFF.

The chain has TRBV28 and TRBJ1-1, with D unresolved. Germline V gives CDR1 MDHEN, CDR2 SYDVKM. The ends were cut back, 4 bases at V and 6 bases at J, with 21 bases in the middle. The CDR3 is 16 residues long. CDR3 coding DNA: TGTGCCAGCAGTTCCCCCCCAGATACACCGAGACCTGAAGCTTTCTTT. Translation gives CASSSPPDTPRPEAFF.